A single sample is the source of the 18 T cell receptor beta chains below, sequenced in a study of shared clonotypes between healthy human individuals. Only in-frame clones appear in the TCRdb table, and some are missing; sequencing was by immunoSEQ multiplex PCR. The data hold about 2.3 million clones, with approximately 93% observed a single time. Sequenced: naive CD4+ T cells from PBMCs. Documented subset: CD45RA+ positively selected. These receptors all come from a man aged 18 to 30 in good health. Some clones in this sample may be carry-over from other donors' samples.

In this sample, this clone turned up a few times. The chain's CDR3 is CASSRTPDSYQPQHF. The CDR3 DNA reads as TGTGCCAGCAGTAGAACCCCCGACAGCTATCAGCCCCAGCATTTT. The chain is built from TRBV6-5 and TRBJ1-5; D is possibly TRBD1 (5 bases). CDR3 length: 15 residues. Germline CDR1 MNHEY, CDR2 SVGAGI. V dropped 5 bases and J dropped 5 bases, with 16 bases sitting between them.

The CDR3 nucleotides read TGTGCCTTAGGGGGATTAGCTACCTACGAGCAGTACTTC. Amino acids: CALGGLATYEQYF. This rearrangement joins TRBV28 to TRBJ2-7, with D perhaps TRBD1 (6 bases). Germline V CDR1 and CDR2: MDHEN, SYDVKM. This CDR3 comprises 13 residues. V was trimmed by 11 bases and J by 2 bases, leaving 16 bases between them.

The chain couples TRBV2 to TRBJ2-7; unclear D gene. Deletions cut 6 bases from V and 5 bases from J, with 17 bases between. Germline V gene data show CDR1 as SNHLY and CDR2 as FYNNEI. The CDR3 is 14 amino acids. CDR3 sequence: CASSKVGSFDEQYF. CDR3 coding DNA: TGTGCCAGCAGCAAGGTAGGGTCGTTCGACGAGCAGTACTTC.

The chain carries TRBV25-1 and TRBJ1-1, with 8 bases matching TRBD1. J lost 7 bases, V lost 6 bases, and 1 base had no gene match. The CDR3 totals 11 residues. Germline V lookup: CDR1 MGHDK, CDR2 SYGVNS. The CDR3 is CASRGTGEAFF. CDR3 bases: TGTGCCAGCAGGGGGACAGGTGAAGCTTTCTTT. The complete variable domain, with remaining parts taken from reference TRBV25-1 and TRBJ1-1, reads EADIYQTPRYLVIGTGKKITLECSQTMGHDKMYWYQQDPGMELHLIHYSYGVNSTEKGDLSSESTVSRIRTEHFPLTLESARPSHTSQYLCASRGTGEAFFGQGTRLTVV.

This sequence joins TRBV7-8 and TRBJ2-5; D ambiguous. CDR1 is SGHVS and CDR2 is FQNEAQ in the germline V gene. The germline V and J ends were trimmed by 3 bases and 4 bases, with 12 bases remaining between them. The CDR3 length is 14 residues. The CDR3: CASSLWHLAETQYF. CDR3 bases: TGTGCCAGCAGCTTGTGGCATTTAGCAGAGACCCAGTACTTC. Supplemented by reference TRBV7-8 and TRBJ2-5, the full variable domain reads GAGVSQSPRYKVAKRGQDVALRCDPISGHVSLFWYQQALGQGPEFLTYFQNEAQLDKSGLPSDRFFAERPEGSVSTLKIQRTQQEDSAVYLCASSLWHLAETQYFGPGTRLLVL.

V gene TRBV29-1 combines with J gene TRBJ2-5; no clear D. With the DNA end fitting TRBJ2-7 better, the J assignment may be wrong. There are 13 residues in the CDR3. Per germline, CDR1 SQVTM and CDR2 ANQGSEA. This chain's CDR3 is CSVAGRSSYEQYF. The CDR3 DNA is TGCAGCGTTGCAGGCAGGTCCTCCTACGAGCAGTACTTC.

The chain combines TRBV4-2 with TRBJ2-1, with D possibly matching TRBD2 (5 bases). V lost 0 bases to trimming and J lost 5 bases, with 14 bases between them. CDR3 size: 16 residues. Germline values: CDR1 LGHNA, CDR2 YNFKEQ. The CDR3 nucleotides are TGTGCCAGCAGCCAAGATACGCGGCGGACTCACAATGAGCAGTTCTTC. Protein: CASSQDTRRTHNEQFF.

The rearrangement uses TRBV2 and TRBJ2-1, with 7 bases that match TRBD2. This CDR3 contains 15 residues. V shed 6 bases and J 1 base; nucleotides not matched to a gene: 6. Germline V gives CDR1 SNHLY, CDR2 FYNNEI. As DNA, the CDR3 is TGTGCCAGCAGGGGGTCTAGCGGATCCTACAATGAGCAGTTCTTC. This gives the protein CASRGSSGSYNEQFF.

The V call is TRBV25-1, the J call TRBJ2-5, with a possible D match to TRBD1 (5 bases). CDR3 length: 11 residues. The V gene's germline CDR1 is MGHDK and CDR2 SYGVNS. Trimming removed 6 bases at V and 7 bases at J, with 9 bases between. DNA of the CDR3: TGTGCCAGCAGCGGAAGGGGGACCCAGTACTTC. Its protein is CASSGRGTQYF. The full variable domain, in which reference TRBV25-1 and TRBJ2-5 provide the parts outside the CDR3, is EADIYQTPRYLVIGTGKKITLECSQTMGHDKMYWYQQDPGMELHLIHYSYGVNSTEKGDLSSESTVSRIRTEHFPLTLESARPSHTSQYLCASSGRGTQYFGPGTRLLVL.

This CDR3 is CASSTPGLTYEQYF. CDR3 in DNA: TGTGCCAGCAGCACCCCAGGGTTAACCTACGAGCAGTACTTC. The chain is built from TRBV7-3 and TRBJ2-7, with D perhaps matching TRBD1 (5 bases). Per germline, CDR1 SGHTA and CDR2 FQGTGA. This CDR3 has 14 residues. Trimming took off 5 bases at V and 2 bases at J, with 13 bases between the two ends.

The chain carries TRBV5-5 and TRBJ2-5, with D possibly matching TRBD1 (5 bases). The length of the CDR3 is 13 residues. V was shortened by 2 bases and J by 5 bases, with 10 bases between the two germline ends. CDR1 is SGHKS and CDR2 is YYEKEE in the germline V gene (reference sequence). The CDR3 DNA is TGTGCCAGCAGCTTCAGGGCTGAGGAGACCCAGTACTTC. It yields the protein CASSFRAEETQYF. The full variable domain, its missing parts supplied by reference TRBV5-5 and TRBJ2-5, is DAGVTQSPTHLIKTRGQQVTLRCSPISGHKSVSWYQQVLGQGPQFIFQYYEKEERGRGNFPDRFSARQFPNYSSELNVNALLLGDSALYLCASSFRAEETQYFGPGTRLLVL.

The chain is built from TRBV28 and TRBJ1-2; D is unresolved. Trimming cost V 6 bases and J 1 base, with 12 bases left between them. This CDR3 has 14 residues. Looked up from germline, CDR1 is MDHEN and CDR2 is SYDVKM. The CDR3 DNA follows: TGTGCCAGCAGGCTACGGGGAGTTAACTATGGCTACACCTTC. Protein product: CASRLRGVNYGYTF.

Written as DNA, the CDR3 is TGTGCCAGCTCACCCGTCCGGCTTCAGAACACTGAAGCTTTCTTT. This encodes CASSPVRLQNTEAFF. This chain connects TRBV18 to TRBJ1-1, with D hard to call. The V end was cut by 3 bases, the J end by 1 base, with 12 bases between. The CDR3 length is 15 residues. The germline gives CDR1 KGHSH, CDR2 LQKENI.

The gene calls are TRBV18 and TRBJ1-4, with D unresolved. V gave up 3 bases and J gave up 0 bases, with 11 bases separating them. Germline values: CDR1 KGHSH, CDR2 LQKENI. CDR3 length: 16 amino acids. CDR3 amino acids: CASSPTAGPTNEKLFF. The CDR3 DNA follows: TGTGCCAGCTCACCGACCGCCGGACCAACTAATGAAAAACTGTTTTTT.

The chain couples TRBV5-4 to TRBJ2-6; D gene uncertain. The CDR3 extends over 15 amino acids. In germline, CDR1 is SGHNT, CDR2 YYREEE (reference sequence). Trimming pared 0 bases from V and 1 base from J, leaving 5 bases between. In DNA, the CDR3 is TGTGCCAGCAGCTTGGTACAGTCTGGGGCCAACGTCCTGACTTTC. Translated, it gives CASSLVQSGANVLTF.

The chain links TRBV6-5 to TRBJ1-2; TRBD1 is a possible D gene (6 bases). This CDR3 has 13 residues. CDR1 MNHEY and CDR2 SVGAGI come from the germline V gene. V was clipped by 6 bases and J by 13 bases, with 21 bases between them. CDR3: CASRPGHLIFGTF. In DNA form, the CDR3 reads TGTGCCAGCAGACCGGGACATCTGATCTTCGGCACCTTC.

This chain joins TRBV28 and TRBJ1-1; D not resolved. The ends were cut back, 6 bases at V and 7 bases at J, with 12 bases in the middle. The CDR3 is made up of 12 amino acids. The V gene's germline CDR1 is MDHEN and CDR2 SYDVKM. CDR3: CASRTLTLEAFF. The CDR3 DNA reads TGTGCCAGCAGGACCCTTACCCTTGAAGCTTTCTTT.

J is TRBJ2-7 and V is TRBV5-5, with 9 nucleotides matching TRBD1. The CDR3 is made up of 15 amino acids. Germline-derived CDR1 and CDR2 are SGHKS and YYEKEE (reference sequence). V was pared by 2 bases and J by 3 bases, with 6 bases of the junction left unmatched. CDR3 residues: CASSFPGQGFYEQYF. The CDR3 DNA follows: TGTGCCAGCAGCTTTCCGGGACAGGGTTTCTACGAGCAGTACTTC.